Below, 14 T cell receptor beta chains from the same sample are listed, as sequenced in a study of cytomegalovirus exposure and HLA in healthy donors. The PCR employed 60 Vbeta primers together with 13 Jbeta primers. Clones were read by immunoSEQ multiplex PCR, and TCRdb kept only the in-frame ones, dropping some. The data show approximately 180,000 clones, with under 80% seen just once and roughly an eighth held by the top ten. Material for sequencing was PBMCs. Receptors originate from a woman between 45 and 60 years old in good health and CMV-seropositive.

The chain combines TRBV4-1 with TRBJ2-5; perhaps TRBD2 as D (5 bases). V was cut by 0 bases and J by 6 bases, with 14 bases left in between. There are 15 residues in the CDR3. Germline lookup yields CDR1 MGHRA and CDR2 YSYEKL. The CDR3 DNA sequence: TGCGCCAGCAGCCAAGACAGAGCGGCTCTCCAGACCCAGTACTTC. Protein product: CASSQDRAALQTQYF.

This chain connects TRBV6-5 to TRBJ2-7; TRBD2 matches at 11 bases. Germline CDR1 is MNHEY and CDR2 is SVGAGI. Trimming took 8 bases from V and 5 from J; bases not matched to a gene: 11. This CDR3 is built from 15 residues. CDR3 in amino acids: CASGVAGGPVNEQYF. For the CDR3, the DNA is TGTGCCAGCGGGGTAGCGGGGGGGCCTGTGAACGAGCAGTACTTC.

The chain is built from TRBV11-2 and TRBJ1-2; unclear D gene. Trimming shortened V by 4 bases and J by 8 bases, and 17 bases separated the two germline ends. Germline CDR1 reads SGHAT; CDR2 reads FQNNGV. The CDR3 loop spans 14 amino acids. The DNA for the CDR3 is TGTGCCAGCAGCTCCAAGAGGCTCCTAGGAGGCTACACCTTC. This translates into CASSSKRLLGGYTF.

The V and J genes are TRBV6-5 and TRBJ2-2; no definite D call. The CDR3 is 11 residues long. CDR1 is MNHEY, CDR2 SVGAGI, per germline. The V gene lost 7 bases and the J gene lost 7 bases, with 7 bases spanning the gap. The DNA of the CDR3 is TGTGCCAGCACCTCCAGCGGGGAGCTGTTTTTT. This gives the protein CASTSSGELFF.

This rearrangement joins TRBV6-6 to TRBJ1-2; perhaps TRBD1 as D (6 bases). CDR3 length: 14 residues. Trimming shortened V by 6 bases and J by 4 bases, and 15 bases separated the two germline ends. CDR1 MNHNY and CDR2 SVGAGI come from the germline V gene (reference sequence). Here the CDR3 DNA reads TGTGCCAGCAGACGGGAGGGGGGGTCCTATGGCTACACCTTC. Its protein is CASRREGGSYGYTF.

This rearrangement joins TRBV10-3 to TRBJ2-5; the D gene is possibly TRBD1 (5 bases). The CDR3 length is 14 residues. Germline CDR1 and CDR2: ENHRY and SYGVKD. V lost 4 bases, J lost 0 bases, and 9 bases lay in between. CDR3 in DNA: TGTGCCATCAGTGGCACAGGTTACCAAGAGACCCAGTACTTC. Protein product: CAISGTGYQETQYF.

CDR3 bases: TGTGCCAGCAGTGAAGACCGGGACAGGTTGAACTATGGCTACACCTTC. Its protein product is CASSEDRDRLNYGYTF. The chain employs TRBV2 and TRBJ1-2; 8 positions agree with TRBD1. The CDR3 covers 16 residues. The germline CDR1 and CDR2 sequences are SNHLY and FYNNEI. J gave up 2 bases and V 1 base, and 6 bases lay outside the gene matches. Supplemented by reference TRBV2 and TRBJ1-2, the full variable domain reads EPEVTQTPSHQVTQMGQEVILRCVPISNHLYFYWYRQILGQKVEFLVSFYNNEISEKSEIFDDQFSVERPDGSNFTLKIRSTKLEDSAMYFCASSEDRDRLNYGYTFGSGTRLTVV.

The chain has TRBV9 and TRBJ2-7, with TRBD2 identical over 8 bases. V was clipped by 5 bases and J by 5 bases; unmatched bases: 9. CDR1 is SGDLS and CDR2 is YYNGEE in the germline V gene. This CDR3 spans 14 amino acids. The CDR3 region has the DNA TGTGCCAGCAGTTCCGGGACTAGTCCCAACGAGCAGTACTTC. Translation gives CASSSGTSPNEQYF.

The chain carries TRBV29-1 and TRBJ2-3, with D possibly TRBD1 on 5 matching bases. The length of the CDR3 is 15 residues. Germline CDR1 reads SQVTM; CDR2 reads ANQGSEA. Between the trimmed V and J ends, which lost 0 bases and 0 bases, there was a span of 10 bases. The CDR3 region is CSVEDRGHSTDTQYF. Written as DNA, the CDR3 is TGCAGCGTTGAAGATAGAGGACACAGCACAGATACGCAGTATTTT.

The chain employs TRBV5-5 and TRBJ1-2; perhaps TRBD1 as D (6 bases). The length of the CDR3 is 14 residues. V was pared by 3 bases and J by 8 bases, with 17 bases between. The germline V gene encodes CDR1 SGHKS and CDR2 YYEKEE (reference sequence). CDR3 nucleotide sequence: TGTGCCAGCAGCTCCCCGGGGGGCGGAAGGGGCTACACCTTC. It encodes CASSSPGGGRGYTF. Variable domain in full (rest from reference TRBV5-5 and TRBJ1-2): DAGVTQSPTHLIKTRGQQVTLRCSPISGHKSVSWYQQVLGQGPQFIFQYYEKEERGRGNFPDRFSARQFPNYSSELNVNALLLGDSALYLCASSSPGGGRGYTFGSGTRLTVV.

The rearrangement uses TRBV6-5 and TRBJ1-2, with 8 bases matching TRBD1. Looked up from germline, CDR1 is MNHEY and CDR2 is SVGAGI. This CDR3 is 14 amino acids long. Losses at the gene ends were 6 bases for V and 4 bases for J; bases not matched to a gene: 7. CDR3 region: CASSSAGGLYGYTF. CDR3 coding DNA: TGTGCCAGCAGCTCGGCAGGGGGCCTCTATGGCTACACCTTC.

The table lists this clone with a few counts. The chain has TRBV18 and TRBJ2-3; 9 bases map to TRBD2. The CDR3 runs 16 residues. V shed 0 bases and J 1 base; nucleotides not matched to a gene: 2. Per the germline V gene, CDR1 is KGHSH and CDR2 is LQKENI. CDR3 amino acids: CASSPPPSGGTDTQYF. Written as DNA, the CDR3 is TGTGCCAGCTCACCACCCCCTAGCGGGGGCACAGATACGCAGTATTTT.

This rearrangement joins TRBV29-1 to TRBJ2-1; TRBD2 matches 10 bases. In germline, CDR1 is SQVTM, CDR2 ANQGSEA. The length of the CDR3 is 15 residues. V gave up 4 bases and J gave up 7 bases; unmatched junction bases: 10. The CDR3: CSVVRAGGPRNEQFF. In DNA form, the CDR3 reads TGCAGCGTTGTCCGAGCGGGGGGGCCGCGGAATGAGCAGTTCTTC.

In DNA, the CDR3 is TGTGCCAGCAGGGACAGGGTTGAGGGTGGCTACACCTTC. Translated, it gives CASRDRVEGGYTF. This rearrangement joins TRBV9 to TRBJ1-2; 8 positions agree with TRBD1. Looked up from germline, CDR1 is SGDLS and CDR2 is YYNGEE. CDR3 length: 13 amino acids. V was pared by 5 bases and J by 7 bases, with 7 bases of the junction left unmatched. Together with reference TRBV9 and TRBJ1-2, the CDR3 gives the full variable domain: DSGVTQTPKHLITATGQRVTLRCSPRSGDLSVYWYQQSLDQGLQFLIQYYNGEERAKGNILERFSAQQFPDLHSELNLSSLELGDSALYFCASRDRVEGGYTFGSGTRLTVV.